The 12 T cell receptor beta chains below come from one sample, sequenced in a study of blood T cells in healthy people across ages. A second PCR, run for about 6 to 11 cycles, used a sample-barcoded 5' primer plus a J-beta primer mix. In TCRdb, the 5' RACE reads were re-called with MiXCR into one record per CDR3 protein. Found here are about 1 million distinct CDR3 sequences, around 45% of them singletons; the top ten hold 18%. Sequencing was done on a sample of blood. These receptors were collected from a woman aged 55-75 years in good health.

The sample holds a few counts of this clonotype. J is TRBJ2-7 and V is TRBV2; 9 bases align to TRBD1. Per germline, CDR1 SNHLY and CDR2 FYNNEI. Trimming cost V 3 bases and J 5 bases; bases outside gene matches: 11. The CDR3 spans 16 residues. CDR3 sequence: CASSELTGGAYNEQYF. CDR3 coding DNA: TGTGCCAGCAGTGAGCTAACAGGGGGCGCGTATAACGAGCAGTACTTC.

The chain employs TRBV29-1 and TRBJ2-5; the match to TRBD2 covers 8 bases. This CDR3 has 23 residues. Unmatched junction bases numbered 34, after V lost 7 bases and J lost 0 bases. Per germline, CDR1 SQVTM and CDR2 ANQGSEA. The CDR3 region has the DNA TGCAGCGCCGCCGCACCGTGGGTAATAGGTCGGTCCAACCGGACTAGCTACCAAGAGACCCAGTACTTC. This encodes CSAAAPWVIGRSNRTSYQETQYF.

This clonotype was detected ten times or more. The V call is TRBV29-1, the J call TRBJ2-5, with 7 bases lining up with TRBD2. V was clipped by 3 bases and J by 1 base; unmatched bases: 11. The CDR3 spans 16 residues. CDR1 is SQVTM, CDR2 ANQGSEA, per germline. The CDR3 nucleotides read TGCAGCGTTGATCTAGCGGAGCTGACCCTCCAAGAGACCCAGTACTTC. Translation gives CSVDLAELTLQETQYF.

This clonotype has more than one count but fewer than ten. CDR3 residues: CASSLVPSSFNEQFF. The CDR3 nucleotides are TGTGCCAGCAGCTTAGTCCCTAGCAGTTTCAATGAGCAGTTCTTC. V gene TRBV7-2 combines with J gene TRBJ2-1; TRBD2 is a possible D gene (5 bases). Trimming removed 1 base from V and 6 bases from J, with 13 bases in between. The CDR3 spans 15 residues. Germline V gene sequence: CDR1 SGHTA, CDR2 FQGNSA.

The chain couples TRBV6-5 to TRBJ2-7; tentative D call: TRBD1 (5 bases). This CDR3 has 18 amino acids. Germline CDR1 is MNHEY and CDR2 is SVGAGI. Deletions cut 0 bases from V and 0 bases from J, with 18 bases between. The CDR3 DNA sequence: TGTGCCAGCAGTTACTCGATCCAGGGAACCGGCTCCTCCTACGAGCAGTACTTC. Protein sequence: CASSYSIQGTGSSYEQYF.

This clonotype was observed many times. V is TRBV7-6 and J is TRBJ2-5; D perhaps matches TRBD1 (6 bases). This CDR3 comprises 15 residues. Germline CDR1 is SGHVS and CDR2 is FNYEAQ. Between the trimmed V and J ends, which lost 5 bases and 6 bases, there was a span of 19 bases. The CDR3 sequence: CASSLSSGGAQTQYF. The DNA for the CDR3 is TGTGCCAGCAGCCTTAGCAGTGGGGGCGCGCAGACCCAGTACTTC.

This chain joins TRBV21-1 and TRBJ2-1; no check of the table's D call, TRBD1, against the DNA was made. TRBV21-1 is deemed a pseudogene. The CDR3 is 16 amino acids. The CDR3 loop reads CASSPKRERGYNEQFF. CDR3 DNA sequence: TGTGCCAGCAGCCCCAAGCGGGAGAGGGGGTACAATGAGCAGTTCTTC.

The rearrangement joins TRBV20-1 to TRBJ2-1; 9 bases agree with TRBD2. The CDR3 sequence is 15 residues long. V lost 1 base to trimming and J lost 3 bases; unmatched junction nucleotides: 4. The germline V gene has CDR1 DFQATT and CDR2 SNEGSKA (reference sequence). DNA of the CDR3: TGCAGTGCTAGAGGATCTAGCGGGGTCTACAATGAGCAGTTCTTC. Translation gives CSARGSSGVYNEQFF.

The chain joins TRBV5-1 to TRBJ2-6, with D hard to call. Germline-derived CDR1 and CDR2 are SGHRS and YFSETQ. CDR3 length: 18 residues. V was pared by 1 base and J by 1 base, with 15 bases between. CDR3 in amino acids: CASSLTTDRASGANVLTF. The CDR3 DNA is TGCGCCAGCAGCTTGACGACTGACCGGGCATCTGGGGCCAACGTCCTGACTTTC.

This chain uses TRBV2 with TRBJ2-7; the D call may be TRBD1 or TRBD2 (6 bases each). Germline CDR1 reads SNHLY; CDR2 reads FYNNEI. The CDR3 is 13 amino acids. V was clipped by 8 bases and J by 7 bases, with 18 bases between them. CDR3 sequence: CASGGQTYNEQYF. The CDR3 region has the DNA TGTGCCAGCGGGGGGCAGACCTACAATGAGCAGTACTTC.

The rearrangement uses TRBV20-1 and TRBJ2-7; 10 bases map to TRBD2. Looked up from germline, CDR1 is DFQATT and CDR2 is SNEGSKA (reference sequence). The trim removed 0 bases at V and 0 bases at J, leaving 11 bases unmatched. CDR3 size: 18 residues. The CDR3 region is CSARDFLASGRDSYEQYF. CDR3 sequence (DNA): TGCAGTGCTAGAGATTTTCTTGCTAGCGGGAGAGACTCCTACGAGCAGTACTTC.

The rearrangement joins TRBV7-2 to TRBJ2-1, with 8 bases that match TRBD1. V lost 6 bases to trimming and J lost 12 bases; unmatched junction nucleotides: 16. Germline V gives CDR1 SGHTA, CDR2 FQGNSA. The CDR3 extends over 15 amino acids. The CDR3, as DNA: TGTGCCAGCAGACCCGACAGGGGACCGGCTTTCATGCAGTTCTTC. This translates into CASRPDRGPAFMQFF.